These 13 T cell receptor beta chains were sequenced from one sample in a study of Graves' ophthalmopathy and Graves' hyperthyroidism. RNA transcripts provided the template for amplifying TCR beta CDR3 regions. HTBI primers served in a first-round RT-PCR, which a second-round multiplex PCR followed. TCRdb reanalysed the multiplex PCR reads using MiXCR and keeps one entry per CDR3 protein. The table has about 600,000 distinct CDR3 sequences, under 40% seen once. Sequencing was carried out using peripheral blood or thyroid tissue (not recorded which). Receptors originate from an adult man with Graves' hyperthyroidism.

This clonotype was recorded at least ten times. The V and J genes are TRBV29-1 and TRBJ2-7; possibly TRBD2 for D (5 bases). The V gene lost 1 base and the J gene lost 6 bases, with 13 bases spanning the gap. The germline gives CDR1 SQVTM, CDR2 ANQGSEA. The CDR3 is made up of 13 amino acids. The CDR3 coding sequence is TGCAGCGTTGAAGCCATCAGCGGTCCCGAGCAGTACTTC. Protein: CSVEAISGPEQYF.

This clonotype was counted only a few times. The chain links TRBV28 to TRBJ1-4, with a possible D match to TRBD1 (6 bases). Germline loops: CDR1 MDHEN, CDR2 SYDVKM. The V end lost 6 bases, the J end lost 5 bases, and 16 bases lay between the germline ends. This CDR3 spans 15 amino acids. The CDR3 DNA reads as TGTGCCAGCAGCAGGAACAGGGCTCGAAATGAAAAACTGTTTTTT. Protein: CASSRNRARNEKLFF.

J is TRBJ1-5 and V is TRBV3-1; TRBD1 matches at 8 bases. The CDR3 spans 14 residues. Germline CDR1 reads LGHDT; CDR2 reads YNNKEL (reference sequence). V lost 4 bases, J lost 5 bases, and 4 bases stayed unmatched. DNA of the CDR3: TGTGCCAGCAGCCCGGACAGGGCATATCAGCCCCAGCATTTT. Translation: CASSPDRAYQPQHF.

This clonotype was observed at least ten times. The chain has TRBV12-3 or TRBV12-4 and TRBJ1-5; possible D gene TRBD1, 6 bases. V dropped 6 bases and J dropped 3 bases, with 18 bases sitting between them. The CDR3 consists of 16 residues. CDR3: CASSPRQGISNQPQHF. CDR3 coding DNA: TGTGCCAGCAGCCCCCGTCAGGGGATTTCCAATCAGCCCCAGCATTTT.

The sample holds a few counts of this clonotype. This chain uses TRBV19 with TRBJ1-5, with D unclear. From germline, CDR1 is LNHDA and CDR2 SQIVND (reference sequence). The CDR3 extends over 13 amino acids. Trimming pared 4 bases from V and 3 bases from J, leaving 7 bases between. The CDR3 DNA reads as TGTGCCAGTAGTAAAGGGATCAATCAGCCCCAGCATTTT. Protein sequence: CASSKGINQPQHF.

This clonotype was picked up a small number of times. The chain joins TRBV5-4 to TRBJ2-5; D is perhaps TRBD2 (6 bases). This CDR3 region has 13 residues. V was trimmed by 5 bases and J by 5 bases, leaving 13 bases between them. Germline V CDR1 and CDR2: SGHNT, YYREEE (reference sequence). CDR3 region: CASSRGLVETQYF. DNA for the CDR3: TGTGCCAGCAGTCGGGGACTCGTTGAGACCCAGTACTTC.

The sample holds many counts of this clonotype. This chain connects TRBV5-1 to TRBJ2-7, with TRBD1 matching over 9 bases. Germline lookup yields CDR1 SGHRS and CDR2 YFSETQ. The CDR3 extends over 16 amino acids. With 0 bases clipped from V and 0 bases from J, the junction kept 4 bases outside the gene matches. In DNA, the CDR3 is TGCGCCAGCAGCTTGGGGCCGGACAGGGGCTCCTACGAGCAGTACTTC. It codes for CASSLGPDRGSYEQYF.

The rearrangement uses TRBV7-9 and TRBJ1-3; D is ambiguous. The V and J ends lost 2 bases and 0 bases respectively, with 14 bases between them. CDR1 is SEHNR, CDR2 FQNEAQ, per germline (reference sequence). There are 17 residues in the CDR3. CDR3 in DNA: TGTGCCAGCAGCTTAACTGTGACTTCGACCTCTGGAAACACCATATATTTT. Translated: CASSLTVTSTSGNTIYF.

A single count supports this clonotype. The chain has TRBV5-6 and TRBJ2-5; no reliable D call. The DNA matches TRBJ2-1 better at its end, which makes the J call doubtful. The CDR3 consists of 15 residues. Germline-derived CDR1 and CDR2 are SGHDT and YYEEEE. This chain's CDR3 is CASSLPGRTEVRQFF. The DNA of the CDR3 is TGTGCCAGCAGCTTGCCAGGCCGCACGGAAGTAAGGCAGTTCTTC.

This clonotype was seen repeatedly, ten times or more. The chain links TRBV27 to TRBJ1-1; D is uncertain. Trimming pared 3 bases from V and 2 bases from J, leaving 10 bases between. The CDR3 sequence is 14 residues long. The germline V gene has CDR1 MNHEY and CDR2 SMNVEV (reference sequence). The CDR3 reads CASSFGRANTEAFF. The CDR3 DNA reads TGTGCCAGCAGTTTCGGACGGGCAAACACTGAAGCTTTCTTT.

This clonotype has more than one count but fewer than ten. This chain uses TRBV2 with TRBJ2-1, with D unclear. Trimming pared 5 bases from V and 4 bases from J, leaving 9 bases between. The CDR3 is made up of 13 amino acids. The V gene's germline CDR1 is SNHLY and CDR2 FYNNEI. The DNA of the CDR3 is TGTGCCAGCAGTATGAGTCGGTACAATGAGCAGTTCTTC. This translates into CASSMSRYNEQFF.

The CDR3 nucleotides read TGCAGTGCTAGAGCCCTACGGGGGCAGGGTGAGCAGTACTTC. Its protein product is CSARALRGQGEQYF. The chain is built from TRBV20-1 and TRBJ2-7; perhaps D is TRBD1 or TRBD2 (6 bases each). There are 14 residues in the CDR3. The V gene lost 1 base and the J gene lost 7 bases, with 17 bases spanning the gap. Germline V gene data show CDR1 as DFQATT and CDR2 as SNEGSKA (reference sequence).

In this sample, this clonotype turned up a few times. The junction differs from germline at one of its ends, possibly a read error. Written as DNA, the CDR3 is TGTGCTAGCAGCCCCCAGGGTTCCAAAGGGTACAATGAGCAGTTCTTC. Its protein is CASSPQGSKGYNEQFF. The V call is TRBV11-2, the J call TRBJ2-1, with D tentatively TRBD1 (5 bases). Germline V lookup: CDR1 SGHAT, CDR2 FQNNGV. This CDR3 region has 16 residues. Looking up the rest from reference TRBV11-2 and TRBJ2-1 gives the full variable domain: EAGVAQSPRYKIIEKRQSVAFWCNPISGHATLYWYQQILGQGPKLLIQFQNNGVVDDSQLPKDRFSAERLKGVDSTLKIQPAKLEDSAVYLCASSPQGSKGYNEQFFGPGTRLTVL.